These 10 T cell receptor beta chains share one sample of origin, sequenced in a study of blood T cell repertoires in COVID-19. Profiling relied on immunoSEQ multiplex PCR, and the TCRdb table lists in-frame clones only, not all of them. Among 300,000 to 350,000 clones listed, around nine tenths were seen once. Sequenced sample: PBMCs or T cells enriched from blood (not recorded which). These TCRs come from a woman aged 25 to 39 who had been exposed to COVID-19.

This sequence joins TRBV9 and TRBJ1-2, with D possibly being TRBD1 (5 bases). Germline CDR1 and CDR2: SGDLS and YYNGEE. V shed 0 bases and J shed 2 bases, with 5 bases lying between them. The CDR3 sequence is 13 residues long. The chain's CDR3 is CASSVGQNYGYTF. The CDR3 coding sequence is TGTGCCAGCAGCGTAGGACAGAACTATGGCTACACCTTC.

V gene TRBV24-1 combines with J gene TRBJ2-3; 9 positions agree with TRBD1. This CDR3 contains 16 residues. V gave up 4 bases and J gave up 2 bases; unmatched junction bases: 6. Per the germline V gene, CDR1 is KGHDR and CDR2 is SFDVKD. The CDR3 region is CATSDPGQGNTDTQYF. Here the CDR3 DNA reads TGTGCCACCAGTGACCCGGGACAGGGAAACACAGATACGCAGTATTTT.

V and J are TRBV7-3 and TRBJ2-5; no definite D call. The CDR3 extends over 13 amino acids. Germline V gives CDR1 SGHTA, CDR2 FQGTGA. V lost 5 bases, J lost 5 bases, and 12 bases lay in between. CDR3 in amino acids: CASSRSLRETQYF. The CDR3 DNA follows: TGTGCCAGCAGCCGATCCCTCCGGGAGACCCAGTACTTC. Drawing the rest from reference TRBV7-3 and TRBJ2-5, the complete variable domain is GAGVSQTPSNKVTEKGKYVELRCDPISGHTALYWYRQSLGQGPEFLIYFQGTGAADDSGLPNDRFFAVRPEGSVSTLKIQRTERGDSAVYLCASSRSLRETQYFGPGTRLLVL.

The chain has TRBV18 and TRBJ1-4; D remains unclear. Per germline, CDR1 KGHSH and CDR2 LQKENI. The CDR3 loop spans 14 amino acids. V lost 4 bases to trimming and J lost 7 bases, with 13 bases between them. CDR3 sequence (DNA): TGTGCCAGCTCACTTGCGGGCCTAGGTGAAAAACTGTTTTTT. Encoded protein: CASSLAGLGEKLFF.

This chain uses TRBV19 with TRBJ1-4; possibly TRBD1 for D (5 bases). V lost 6 bases, J lost 3 bases, and 17 bases lay in between. The CDR3 is 16 residues long. CDR1 LNHDA and CDR2 SQIVND come from the germline V gene (reference sequence). CDR3 nucleotide sequence: TGTGCCAGTAGCACTTACTTCAGGGTGGCTAATGAAAAACTGTTTTTT. It specifies CASSTYFRVANEKLFF.

The chain uses TRBV29-1 and TRBJ2-1; 8 bases are a match to TRBD1. The CDR3 has 16 residues. The trim removed 4 bases at V and 4 bases at J, leaving 12 bases unmatched. The germline V gene has CDR1 SQVTM and CDR2 ANQGSEA. CDR3 sequence reads: CSVVTSGQGRYNEQFF. CDR3 DNA sequence: TGCAGCGTTGTCACCTCCGGACAGGGAAGATACAATGAGCAGTTCTTC.

This chain connects TRBV7-8 to TRBJ1-2, with D perhaps TRBD1 (5 bases). V shed 2 bases and J shed 0 bases, with 19 bases lying between them. The CDR3 consists of 18 residues. The V gene's germline CDR1 is SGHVS and CDR2 FQNEAQ. CDR3 protein: CASSLYGGTRNSNYGYTF. The CDR3 coding sequence is TGTGCCAGCAGCTTATACGGAGGGACGCGCAATTCTAACTATGGCTACACCTTC.

The chain recombines TRBV7-9 with TRBJ2-7; 8 positions agree with TRBD1. J gave up 4 bases and V 1 base, and 3 bases lay outside the gene matches. The CDR3 has 14 amino acids. Per germline, CDR1 SEHNR and CDR2 FQNEAQ (reference sequence). CDR3 bases: TGTGCCAGCAGCTTAGAGGACAGGGCGTACGAGCAGTACTTC. It codes for CASSLEDRAYEQYF.

The CDR3 reads CASSTPKAGVNSEAFF. CDR3 coding DNA: TGTGCCAGTAGTACCCCAAAGGCAGGGGTAAATAGTGAAGCTTTCTTT. The gene calls are TRBV19 and TRBJ1-1, with D perhaps matching TRBD1 (6 bases). The germline V gene has CDR1 LNHDA and CDR2 SQIVND (reference sequence). CDR3 size: 16 residues. V lost 4 bases to trimming and J lost 7 bases, with 22 bases between them.

CDR3 coding DNA: TGTGCCAGTAGAGGGGACAGCCAGCATTTT. It is translated as CASRGDSQHF. The chain carries TRBV19 and TRBJ1-5, with 7 positions matching TRBD1. This CDR3 spans 10 amino acids. Germline V gene lookup returns CDR1 LNHDA and CDR2 SQIVND (reference sequence). J gave up 12 bases and V 6 bases, and 2 bases lay outside the gene matches. The whole variable domain, filled in from reference TRBV19 and TRBJ1-5, reads DGGITQSPKYLFRKEGQNVTLSCEQNLNHDAMYWYRQDPGQGLRLIYYSQIVNDFQKGDIAEGYSVSREKKESFPLTVTSAQKNPTAFYLCASRGDSQHFGDGTRLSIL.